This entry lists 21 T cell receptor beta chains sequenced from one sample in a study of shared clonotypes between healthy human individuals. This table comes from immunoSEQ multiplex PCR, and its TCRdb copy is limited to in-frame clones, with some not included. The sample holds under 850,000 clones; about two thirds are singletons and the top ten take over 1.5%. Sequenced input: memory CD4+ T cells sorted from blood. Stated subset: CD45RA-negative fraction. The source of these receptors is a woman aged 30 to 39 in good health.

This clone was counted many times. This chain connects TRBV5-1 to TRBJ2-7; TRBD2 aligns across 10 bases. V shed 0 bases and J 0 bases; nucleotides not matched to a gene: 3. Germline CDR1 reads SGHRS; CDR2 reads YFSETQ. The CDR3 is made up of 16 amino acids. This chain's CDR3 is CASSLGTSGPSYEQYF. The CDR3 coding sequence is TGCGCCAGCAGCTTGGGGACTAGCGGACCCTCCTACGAGCAGTACTTC.

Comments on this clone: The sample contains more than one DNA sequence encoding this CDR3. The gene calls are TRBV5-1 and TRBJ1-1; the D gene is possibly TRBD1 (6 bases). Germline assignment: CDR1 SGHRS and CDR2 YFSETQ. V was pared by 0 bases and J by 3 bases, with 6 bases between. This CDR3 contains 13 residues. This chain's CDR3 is CASSLAGDTEAFF. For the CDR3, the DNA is TGCGCCAGCAGCTTGGCAGGGGACACTGAAGCTTTCTTT.

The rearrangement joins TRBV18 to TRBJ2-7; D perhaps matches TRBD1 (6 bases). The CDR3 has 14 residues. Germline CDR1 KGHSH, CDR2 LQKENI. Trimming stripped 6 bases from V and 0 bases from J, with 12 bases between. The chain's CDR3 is CASSLGGSSYEQYF. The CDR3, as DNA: TGTGCCAGCTCTCTTGGGGGCAGCTCCTACGAGCAGTACTTC.

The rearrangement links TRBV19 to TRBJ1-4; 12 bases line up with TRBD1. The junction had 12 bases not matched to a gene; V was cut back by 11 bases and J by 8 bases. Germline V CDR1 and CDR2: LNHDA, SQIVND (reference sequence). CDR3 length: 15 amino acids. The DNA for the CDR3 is TGTGCCTCCGGACAGACGGGACAGGGGGCCGAAAAACTGTTTTTT. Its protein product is CASGQTGQGAEKLFF.

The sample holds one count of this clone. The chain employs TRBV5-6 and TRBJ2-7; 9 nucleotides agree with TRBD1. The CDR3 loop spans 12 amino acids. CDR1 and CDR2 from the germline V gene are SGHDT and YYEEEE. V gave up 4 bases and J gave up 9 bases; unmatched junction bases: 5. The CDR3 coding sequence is TGTGCCAGCAGCGGGACAGGGTCGGGGCAGTACTTC. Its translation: CASSGTGSGQYF.

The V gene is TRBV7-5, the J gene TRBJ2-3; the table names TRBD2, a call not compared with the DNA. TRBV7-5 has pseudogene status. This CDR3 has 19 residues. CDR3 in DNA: TGTGTCAGAAGCTACCCAAAAGCCGGGACTCATACTAGCACAGATACGCAGTATTTT. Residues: CVRSYPKAGTHTSTDTQYF.

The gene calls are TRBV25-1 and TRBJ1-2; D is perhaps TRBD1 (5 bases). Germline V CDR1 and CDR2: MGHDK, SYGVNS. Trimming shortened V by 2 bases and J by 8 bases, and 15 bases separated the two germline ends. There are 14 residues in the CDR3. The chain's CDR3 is CASSEAGTSGGYTF. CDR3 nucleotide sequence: TGTGCCAGCAGTGAAGCCGGGACCTCCGGCGGCTACACCTTC.

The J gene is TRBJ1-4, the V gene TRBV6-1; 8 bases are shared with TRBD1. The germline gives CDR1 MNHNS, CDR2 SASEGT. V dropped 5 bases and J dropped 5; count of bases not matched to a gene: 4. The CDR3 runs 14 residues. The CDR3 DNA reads TGTGCCAGCAGTACAGGGGGAAAGAATGAAAAACTGTTTTTT. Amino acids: CASSTGGKNEKLFF.

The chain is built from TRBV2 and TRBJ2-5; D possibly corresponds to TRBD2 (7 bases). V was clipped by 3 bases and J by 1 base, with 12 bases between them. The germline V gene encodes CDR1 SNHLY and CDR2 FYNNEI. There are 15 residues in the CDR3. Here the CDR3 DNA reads TGTGCCAGCAGTGATGGGGGAGGGGGCCAAGAGACCCAGTACTTC. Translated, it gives CASSDGGGGQETQYF.

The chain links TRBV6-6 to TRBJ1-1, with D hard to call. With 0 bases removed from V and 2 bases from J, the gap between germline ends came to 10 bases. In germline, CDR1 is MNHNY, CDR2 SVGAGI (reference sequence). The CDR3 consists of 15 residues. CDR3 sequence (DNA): TGTGCCAGCAGTTACTCATCAGGTATCAACACTGAAGCTTTCTTT. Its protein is CASSYSSGINTEAFF.

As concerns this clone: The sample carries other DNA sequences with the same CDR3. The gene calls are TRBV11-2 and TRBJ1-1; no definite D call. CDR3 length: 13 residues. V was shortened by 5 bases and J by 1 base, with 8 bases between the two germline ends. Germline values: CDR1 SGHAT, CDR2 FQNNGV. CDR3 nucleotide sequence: TGTGCCAGCAGCCTAACCCAGAACACTGAAGCTTTCTTT. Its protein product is CASSLTQNTEAFF.

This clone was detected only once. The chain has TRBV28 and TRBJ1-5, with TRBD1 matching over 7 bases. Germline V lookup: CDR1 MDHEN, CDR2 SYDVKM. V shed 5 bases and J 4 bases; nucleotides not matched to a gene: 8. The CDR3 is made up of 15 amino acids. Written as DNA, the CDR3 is TGTGCCAGCAGTGCGGCGCAGGGGGGGAATCAGCCCCAGCATTTT. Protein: CASSAAQGGNQPQHF.

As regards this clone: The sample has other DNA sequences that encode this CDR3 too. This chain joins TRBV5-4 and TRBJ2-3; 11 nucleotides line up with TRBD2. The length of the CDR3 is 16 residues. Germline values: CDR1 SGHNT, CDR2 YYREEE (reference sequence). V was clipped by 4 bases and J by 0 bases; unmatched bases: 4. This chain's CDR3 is CASSPGTSGSTDTQYF. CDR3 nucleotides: TGTGCCAGCAGCCCCGGGACTAGCGGAAGCACAGATACGCAGTATTTT. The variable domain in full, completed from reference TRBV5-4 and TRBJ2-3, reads ETGVTQSPTHLIKTRGQQVTLRCSSQSGHNTVSWYQQALGQGPQFIFQYYREEENGRGNFPPRFSGLQFPNYSSELNVNALELDDSALYLCASSPGTSGSTDTQYFGPGTRLTVL.

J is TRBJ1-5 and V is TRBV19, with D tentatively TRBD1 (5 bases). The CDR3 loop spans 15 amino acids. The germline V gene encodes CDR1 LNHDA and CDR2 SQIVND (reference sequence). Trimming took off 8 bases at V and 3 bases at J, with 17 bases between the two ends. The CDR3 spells CASGRLTETNQPQHF. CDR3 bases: TGTGCCAGTGGCAGACTGACAGAGACCAATCAGCCCCAGCATTTT.

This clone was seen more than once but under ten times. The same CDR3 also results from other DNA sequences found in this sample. CDR3 in amino acids: CASSGQPNTEAFF. DNA for the CDR3: TGTGCCAGCAGTGGACAGCCGAACACTGAAGCTTTCTTT. The chain recombines TRBV6-1 with TRBJ1-1, with a tentative D call TRBD1 (5 bases). The V end was cut by 4 bases, the J end by 1 base, with 7 bases between. This CDR3 has 13 amino acids. Germline CDR1 is MNHNS and CDR2 is SASEGT.

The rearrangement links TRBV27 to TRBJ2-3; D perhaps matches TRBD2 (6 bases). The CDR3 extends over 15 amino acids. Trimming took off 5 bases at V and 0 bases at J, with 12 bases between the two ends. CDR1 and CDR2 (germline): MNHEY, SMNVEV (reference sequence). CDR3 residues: CASSPPGRSTDTQYF. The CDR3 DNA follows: TGTGCCAGCAGTCCCCCCGGGAGAAGCACAGATACGCAGTATTTT.

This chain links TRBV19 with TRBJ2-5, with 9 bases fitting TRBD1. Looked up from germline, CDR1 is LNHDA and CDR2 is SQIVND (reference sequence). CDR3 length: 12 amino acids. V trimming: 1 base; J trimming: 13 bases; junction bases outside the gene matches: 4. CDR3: CASSIALGQGYF. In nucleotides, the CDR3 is TGTGCCAGTAGTATAGCCCTGGGACAGGGGTACTTC.

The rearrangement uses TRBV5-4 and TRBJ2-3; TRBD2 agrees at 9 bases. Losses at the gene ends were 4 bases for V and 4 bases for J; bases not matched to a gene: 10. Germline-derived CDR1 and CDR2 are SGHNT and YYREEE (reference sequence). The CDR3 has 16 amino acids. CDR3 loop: CASSLDGGRGADTQYF. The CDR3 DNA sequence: TGTGCCAGCAGCCTTGACGGCGGGAGGGGGGCAGATACGCAGTATTTT.

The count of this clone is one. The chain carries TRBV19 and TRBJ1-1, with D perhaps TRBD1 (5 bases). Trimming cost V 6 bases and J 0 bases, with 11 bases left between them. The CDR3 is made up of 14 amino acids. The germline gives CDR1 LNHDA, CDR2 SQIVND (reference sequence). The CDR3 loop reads CASSPQVMNTEAFF. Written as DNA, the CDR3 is TGTGCCAGTAGCCCACAGGTTATGAACACTGAAGCTTTCTTT.

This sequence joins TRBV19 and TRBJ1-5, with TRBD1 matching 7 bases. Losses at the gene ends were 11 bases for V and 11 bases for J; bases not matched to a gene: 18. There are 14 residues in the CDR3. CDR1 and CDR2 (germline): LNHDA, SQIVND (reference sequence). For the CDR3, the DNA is TGTGCCTCCGCCCGGGGTGAGGGGGCGTCGGCCCAGCATTTT. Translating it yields CASARGEGASAQHF.

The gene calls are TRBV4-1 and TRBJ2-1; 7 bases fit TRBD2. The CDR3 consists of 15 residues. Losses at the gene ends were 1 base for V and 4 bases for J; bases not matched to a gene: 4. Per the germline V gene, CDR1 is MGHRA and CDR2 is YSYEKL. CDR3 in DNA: TGCGCCAGCAGCCAAGGGCTAGCGGATTACAATGAGCAGTTCTTC. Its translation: CASSQGLADYNEQFF.